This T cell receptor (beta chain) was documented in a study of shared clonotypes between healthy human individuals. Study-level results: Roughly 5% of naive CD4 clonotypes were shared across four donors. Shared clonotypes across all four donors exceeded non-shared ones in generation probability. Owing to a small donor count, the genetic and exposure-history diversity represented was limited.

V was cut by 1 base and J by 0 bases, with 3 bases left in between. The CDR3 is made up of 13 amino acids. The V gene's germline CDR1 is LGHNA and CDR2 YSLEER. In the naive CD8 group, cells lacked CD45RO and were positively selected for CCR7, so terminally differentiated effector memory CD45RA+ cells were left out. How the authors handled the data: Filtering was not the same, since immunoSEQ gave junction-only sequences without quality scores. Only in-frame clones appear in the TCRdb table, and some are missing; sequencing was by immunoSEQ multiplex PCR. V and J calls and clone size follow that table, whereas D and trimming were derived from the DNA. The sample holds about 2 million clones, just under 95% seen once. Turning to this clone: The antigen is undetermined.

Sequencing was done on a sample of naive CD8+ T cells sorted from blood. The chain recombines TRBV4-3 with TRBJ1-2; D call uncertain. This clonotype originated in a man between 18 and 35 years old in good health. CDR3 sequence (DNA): TGCGCCAGCAGCCAAGGGACTAACTATGGCTACACCTTC. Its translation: CASSQGTNYGYTF.